This TCR beta chain was documented in a study of blood T cell repertoires in COVID-19. Study-level background: Donors in the United States, Italy and Spain gave samples during acute or convalescent COVID-19. Sample material is recorded as cDNA or gDNA derived from T cells, B-cell-depleted T cells, or PBMCs.

Libraries were prepared by immunoSEQ multiplex PCR; TCRdb keeps only in-frame clonotypes and omits some of them. The sample records around 150,000 clones, 80% to 85% being singletons. Participant ages covered about 18 to 89 years across 25 or so US areas. CDR1 and CDR2 (germline): LNHDA, SQIVND (reference sequence). The trim removed 6 bases at V and 11 bases at J, leaving 8 bases unmatched. The CDR3 consists of 13 residues. Sequencing was performed on PBMCs or T cells enriched from blood (not recorded which). This chain links TRBV19 with TRBJ2-3; 10 bases are shared with TRBD2. The clonotype originates from a woman aged 60 to 75 who had recovered from COVID-19. This chain's CDR3 is CASREVAGGLQYF. The CDR3 DNA reads as TGTGCCAGTAGGGAAGTAGCGGGAGGTTTGCAGTATTTT.